Sequencing of this T cell receptor (beta chain) was carried out in a study of regulatory T cells. This CDR3 comprises 14 residues. With 2 bases removed from V and 2 bases from J, the gap between germline ends came to 10 bases. Germline loops: CDR1 SGHAT, CDR2 FQNNGV. Broader study findings: Patient repertoires had restricted TRB V-J pairs and skewed V and J usage, most in Tregs. Patient CD8+ T cells trended nonsignificantly toward lower Shannon entropy than control CD8+ cells.

The PCR used 52 TRBV and 13 TRBJ primers. Here immunoSEQ multiplex PCR was the method, and the copy in TCRdb shows in-frame clones only, minus some. The table has 20,000 to 25,000 clones, 93% seen once; the top ten hold about 3.8%. Concerning this clone: What it binds is unknown.

Patients aged 2 to 39 years had fewer naive T cells. The chain links TRBV11-2 to TRBJ2-7; no clear D. Sequencing was carried out using CD8+ T cells sorted from blood. The clonotype comes from a child aged 2 to 15 with CD3G deficiency. CDR3 amino acids: CASSLSGTTYEQYF. For the CDR3, the DNA is TGTGCCAGCAGCTTATCAGGCACAACCTACGAGCAGTACTTC. Based on the CDR3 plus reference TRBV11-2 and TRBJ2-7, the full variable domain is EAGVAQSPRYKIIEKRQSVAFWCNPISGHATLYWYQQILGQGPKLLIQFQNNGVVDDSQLPKDRFSAERLKGVDSTLKIQPAKLEDSAVYLCASSLSGTTYEQYFGPGTRLTVT.